The 18 T cell receptor beta chains in this list originate from one sample, sequenced in a study of control samples from healthy donors and cancer patients. TCRdb keeps only in-frame clones here, not all; method: immunoSEQ multiplex PCR. The sample comprises about 170,000 clones, 93% of which are singletons, and over 4% rests with the top ten. Input material: blood. These receptors came from a woman between 55 and 75 years old in good health.

V gene TRBV5-1 combines with J gene TRBJ2-3; 8 positions match TRBD2. With 1 base clipped from V and 4 bases from J, the junction kept 2 bases outside the gene matches. Germline CDR1 is SGHRS and CDR2 is YFSETQ. The CDR3 contains 14 residues. This CDR3 is CASSLPGGADTQYF. The CDR3 nucleotides read TGCGCCAGCAGCTTGCCCGGGGGGGCAGATACGCAGTATTTT.

This sequence joins TRBV7-9 and TRBJ2-2; D uncertain. CDR1 is SEHNR and CDR2 is FQNEAQ in the germline V gene (reference sequence). Trimming took 3 bases from V and 5 from J, leaving 7 bases between them. This CDR3 is built from 13 residues. This chain's CDR3 is CASSLSETGELFF. CDR3 nucleotides: TGTGCCAGCAGCTTGAGCGAAACCGGGGAGCTGTTTTTT.

This clone has only one observation. The chain employs TRBV29-1 and TRBJ2-2, with D tentatively TRBD1 (6 bases). V was shortened by 7 bases and J by 6 bases, with 9 bases between the two germline ends. CDR1 and CDR2 from the germline V gene are SQVTM and ANQGSEA. The CDR3 totals 11 residues. CDR3 bases: TGCAGCGCCGGACAGCCCGGGGAGCTGTTTTTT. Its translation is CSAGQPGELFF.

J is TRBJ1-5 and V is TRBV7-2; D is unclear. Germline V gene lookup returns CDR1 SGHTA and CDR2 FQGNSA. The ends were cut back, 2 bases at V and 8 bases at J, with 13 bases in the middle. The CDR3 runs to 14 residues. Here the CDR3 DNA reads TGTGCCAGCAGCTTATTAAGGGAATTGGAGCCCCAGCATTTT. Translated: CASSLLRELEPQHF.

The chain has TRBV7-2 and TRBJ1-5; D uncertain. CDR1 is SGHTA and CDR2 is FQGNSA in the germline V gene. This CDR3 is built from 16 residues. Deletions cut 1 base from V and 1 base from J, with 11 bases between. CDR3 region: CASSLGGDPSNQPQHF. The DNA for the CDR3 is TGTGCCAGCAGCTTAGGGGGAGATCCGAGCAATCAGCCCCAGCATTTT.

CDR3 region: CASSDRDTFGEAFF. The CDR3, as DNA: TGCGCCAGCAGTGATAGGGACACCTTCGGTGAAGCTTTCTTT. The V and J genes are TRBV10-1 and TRBJ1-1; D is perhaps TRBD1 (6 bases). Germline assignment: CDR1 WNHNN and CDR2 SYGVQD (reference sequence). V shed 3 bases and J shed 7 bases, with 15 bases lying between them. The CDR3 has 14 residues.

The chain employs TRBV5-1 and TRBJ1-4, with D possibly matching TRBD1 (6 bases). V shed 0 bases and J shed 3 bases, with 9 bases lying between them. This CDR3 contains 15 residues. Germline CDR1 and CDR2: SGHRS and YFSETQ. This chain's CDR3 is CASSLVGAANEKLFF. In DNA form, the CDR3 reads TGCGCCAGCAGCTTGGTGGGGGCGGCTAATGAAAAACTGTTTTTT. The whole variable domain, filled in from reference TRBV5-1 and TRBJ1-4, reads KAGVTQTPRYLIKTRGQQVTLSCSPISGHRSVSWYQQTPGQGLQFLFEYFSETQRNKGNFPGRFSGRQFSNSRSEMNVSTLELGDSALYLCASSLVGAANEKLFFGSGTQLSVL.

This chain uses TRBV7-3 with TRBJ2-7; perhaps TRBD1 as D (5 bases). The germline V gene encodes CDR1 SGHTA and CDR2 FQGTGA. This CDR3 has 14 residues. Trimming removed 5 bases at V and 1 base at J, with 12 bases between. CDR3 in amino acids: CASSRTRQSYEQYF. The DNA for the CDR3 is TGTGCCAGCAGCCGAACAAGACAGTCCTACGAGCAGTACTTC.

This chain connects TRBV2 to TRBJ2-1; possible D gene TRBD2, 6 bases. The CDR3 sequence is 15 residues long. V was cut by 4 bases and J by 2 bases, with 12 bases left in between. Germline V gene sequence: CDR1 SNHLY, CDR2 FYNNEI. The CDR3 loop reads CASSVEAGPYNEQFF. In DNA, the CDR3 is TGTGCCAGCAGTGTCGAAGCGGGCCCCTACAATGAGCAGTTCTTC.

V is TRBV7-9 and J is TRBJ2-7, with a tentative D call TRBD2 (5 bases). Trimming removed 5 bases at V and 9 bases at J, with 23 bases between. Germline values: CDR1 SEHNR, CDR2 FQNEAQ (reference sequence). The CDR3 contains 15 residues. The CDR3 here is CASSPNGGTGSGQYF. The CDR3 DNA is TGTGCCAGCAGCCCTAACGGAGGTACGGGGAGCGGGCAGTACTTC.

CDR3 DNA: TGTGCCAGCGGTCCGGGGGCGATGGGCAATCAGCCCCAGCATTTT. This sequence encodes CASGPGAMGNQPQHF. This chain joins TRBV6-6 and TRBJ1-5, with D maybe TRBD1 (6 bases). V lost 8 bases, J lost 2 bases, and 16 bases lay in between. This CDR3 is built from 15 residues. Germline CDR1 reads MNHNY; CDR2 reads SVGAGI (reference sequence).

The table lists this clone with a count of one. The rearrangement joins TRBV4-3 to TRBJ1-6, with 9 bases aligning to TRBD1. CDR3 length equals 17 residues. After removal of 4 bases from V and 9 bases from J, the junction contained 13 bases not matched to a gene. CDR1 LGHNA and CDR2 YSLEER come from the germline V gene. The CDR3 DNA is TGCGCCAGCAGCCCCACTTTCCTCTGGACAGGGGCTTCACCCCTCCACTTT. This translates into CASSPTFLWTGASPLHF.

The chain links TRBV11-2 to TRBJ2-1, with 8 bases that match TRBD1. The V gene end was trimmed by 1 base and the J gene end by 4 bases; junction bases not matched to a gene: 6. Germline V gene sequence: CDR1 SGHAT, CDR2 FQNNGV. This CDR3 spans 16 amino acids. The CDR3 coding sequence is TGTGCCAGCAGCTTAGTCCTCCGGACAGGGTACAATGAGCAGTTCTTC. Residues: CASSLVLRTGYNEQFF.

A single count supports this clone. The chain combines TRBV6-5 with TRBJ1-2; D unclear. V lost 6 bases and J 0 bases, leaving 11 bases between the germline ends. CDR3 length equals 14 residues. Germline assignment: CDR1 MNHEY and CDR2 SVGAGI. CDR3 coding DNA: TGTGCCAGCAGGAAATCTTGGTCTAACTATGGCTACACCTTC. It encodes CASRKSWSNYGYTF.

The genes are TRBV6-1 and TRBJ1-6; possibly TRBD1 for D (6 bases). CDR1 MNHNS and CDR2 SASEGT come from the germline V gene. The CDR3 contains 17 residues. V lost 2 bases to trimming and J lost 5 bases, with 16 bases between them. The CDR3 loop reads CASSEIMGRGHNSPLHF. Written as DNA, the CDR3 is TGTGCCAGCAGTGAAATCATGGGCAGGGGACATAATTCACCCCTCCACTTT.

The chain is built from TRBV11-2 and TRBJ1-2, with D hard to call. CDR1 and CDR2 from the germline V gene are SGHAT and FQNNGV. The V and J ends lost 1 base and 2 bases respectively, with 14 bases between them. There are 16 residues in the CDR3. The CDR3 nucleotides read TGTGCCAGCAGCTTAGTTCCAGTCGGCCAAAACTATGGCTACACCTTC. It codes for CASSLVPVGQNYGYTF.

The chain is built from TRBV7-2 and TRBJ2-5, with D unresolved. Looked up from germline, CDR1 is SGHTA and CDR2 is FQGNSA. This CDR3 comprises 12 residues. Trimming left V 2 bases short and J 4 bases short, with 5 bases between. CDR3 region: CASSLSRETQYF. Here the CDR3 DNA reads TGTGCCAGCAGCTTAAGTCGAGAGACCCAGTACTTC.

V is TRBV5-1 and J is TRBJ1-5; D is uncertain. V was clipped by 3 bases and J by 2 bases, with 9 bases between them. CDR1 and CDR2 (germline): SGHRS, YFSETQ. The length of the CDR3 is 14 residues. CDR3 in DNA: TGCGCCAGCAGCTCCGGGGTTGGCAATCAGCCCCAGCATTTT. Translating gives CASSSGVGNQPQHF. Full variable domain (remainder filled in from reference TRBV5-1 and TRBJ1-5): KAGVTQTPRYLIKTRGQQVTLSCSPISGHRSVSWYQQTPGQGLQFLFEYFSETQRNKGNFPGRFSGRQFSNSRSEMNVSTLELGDSALYLCASSSGVGNQPQHFGDGTRLSIL.